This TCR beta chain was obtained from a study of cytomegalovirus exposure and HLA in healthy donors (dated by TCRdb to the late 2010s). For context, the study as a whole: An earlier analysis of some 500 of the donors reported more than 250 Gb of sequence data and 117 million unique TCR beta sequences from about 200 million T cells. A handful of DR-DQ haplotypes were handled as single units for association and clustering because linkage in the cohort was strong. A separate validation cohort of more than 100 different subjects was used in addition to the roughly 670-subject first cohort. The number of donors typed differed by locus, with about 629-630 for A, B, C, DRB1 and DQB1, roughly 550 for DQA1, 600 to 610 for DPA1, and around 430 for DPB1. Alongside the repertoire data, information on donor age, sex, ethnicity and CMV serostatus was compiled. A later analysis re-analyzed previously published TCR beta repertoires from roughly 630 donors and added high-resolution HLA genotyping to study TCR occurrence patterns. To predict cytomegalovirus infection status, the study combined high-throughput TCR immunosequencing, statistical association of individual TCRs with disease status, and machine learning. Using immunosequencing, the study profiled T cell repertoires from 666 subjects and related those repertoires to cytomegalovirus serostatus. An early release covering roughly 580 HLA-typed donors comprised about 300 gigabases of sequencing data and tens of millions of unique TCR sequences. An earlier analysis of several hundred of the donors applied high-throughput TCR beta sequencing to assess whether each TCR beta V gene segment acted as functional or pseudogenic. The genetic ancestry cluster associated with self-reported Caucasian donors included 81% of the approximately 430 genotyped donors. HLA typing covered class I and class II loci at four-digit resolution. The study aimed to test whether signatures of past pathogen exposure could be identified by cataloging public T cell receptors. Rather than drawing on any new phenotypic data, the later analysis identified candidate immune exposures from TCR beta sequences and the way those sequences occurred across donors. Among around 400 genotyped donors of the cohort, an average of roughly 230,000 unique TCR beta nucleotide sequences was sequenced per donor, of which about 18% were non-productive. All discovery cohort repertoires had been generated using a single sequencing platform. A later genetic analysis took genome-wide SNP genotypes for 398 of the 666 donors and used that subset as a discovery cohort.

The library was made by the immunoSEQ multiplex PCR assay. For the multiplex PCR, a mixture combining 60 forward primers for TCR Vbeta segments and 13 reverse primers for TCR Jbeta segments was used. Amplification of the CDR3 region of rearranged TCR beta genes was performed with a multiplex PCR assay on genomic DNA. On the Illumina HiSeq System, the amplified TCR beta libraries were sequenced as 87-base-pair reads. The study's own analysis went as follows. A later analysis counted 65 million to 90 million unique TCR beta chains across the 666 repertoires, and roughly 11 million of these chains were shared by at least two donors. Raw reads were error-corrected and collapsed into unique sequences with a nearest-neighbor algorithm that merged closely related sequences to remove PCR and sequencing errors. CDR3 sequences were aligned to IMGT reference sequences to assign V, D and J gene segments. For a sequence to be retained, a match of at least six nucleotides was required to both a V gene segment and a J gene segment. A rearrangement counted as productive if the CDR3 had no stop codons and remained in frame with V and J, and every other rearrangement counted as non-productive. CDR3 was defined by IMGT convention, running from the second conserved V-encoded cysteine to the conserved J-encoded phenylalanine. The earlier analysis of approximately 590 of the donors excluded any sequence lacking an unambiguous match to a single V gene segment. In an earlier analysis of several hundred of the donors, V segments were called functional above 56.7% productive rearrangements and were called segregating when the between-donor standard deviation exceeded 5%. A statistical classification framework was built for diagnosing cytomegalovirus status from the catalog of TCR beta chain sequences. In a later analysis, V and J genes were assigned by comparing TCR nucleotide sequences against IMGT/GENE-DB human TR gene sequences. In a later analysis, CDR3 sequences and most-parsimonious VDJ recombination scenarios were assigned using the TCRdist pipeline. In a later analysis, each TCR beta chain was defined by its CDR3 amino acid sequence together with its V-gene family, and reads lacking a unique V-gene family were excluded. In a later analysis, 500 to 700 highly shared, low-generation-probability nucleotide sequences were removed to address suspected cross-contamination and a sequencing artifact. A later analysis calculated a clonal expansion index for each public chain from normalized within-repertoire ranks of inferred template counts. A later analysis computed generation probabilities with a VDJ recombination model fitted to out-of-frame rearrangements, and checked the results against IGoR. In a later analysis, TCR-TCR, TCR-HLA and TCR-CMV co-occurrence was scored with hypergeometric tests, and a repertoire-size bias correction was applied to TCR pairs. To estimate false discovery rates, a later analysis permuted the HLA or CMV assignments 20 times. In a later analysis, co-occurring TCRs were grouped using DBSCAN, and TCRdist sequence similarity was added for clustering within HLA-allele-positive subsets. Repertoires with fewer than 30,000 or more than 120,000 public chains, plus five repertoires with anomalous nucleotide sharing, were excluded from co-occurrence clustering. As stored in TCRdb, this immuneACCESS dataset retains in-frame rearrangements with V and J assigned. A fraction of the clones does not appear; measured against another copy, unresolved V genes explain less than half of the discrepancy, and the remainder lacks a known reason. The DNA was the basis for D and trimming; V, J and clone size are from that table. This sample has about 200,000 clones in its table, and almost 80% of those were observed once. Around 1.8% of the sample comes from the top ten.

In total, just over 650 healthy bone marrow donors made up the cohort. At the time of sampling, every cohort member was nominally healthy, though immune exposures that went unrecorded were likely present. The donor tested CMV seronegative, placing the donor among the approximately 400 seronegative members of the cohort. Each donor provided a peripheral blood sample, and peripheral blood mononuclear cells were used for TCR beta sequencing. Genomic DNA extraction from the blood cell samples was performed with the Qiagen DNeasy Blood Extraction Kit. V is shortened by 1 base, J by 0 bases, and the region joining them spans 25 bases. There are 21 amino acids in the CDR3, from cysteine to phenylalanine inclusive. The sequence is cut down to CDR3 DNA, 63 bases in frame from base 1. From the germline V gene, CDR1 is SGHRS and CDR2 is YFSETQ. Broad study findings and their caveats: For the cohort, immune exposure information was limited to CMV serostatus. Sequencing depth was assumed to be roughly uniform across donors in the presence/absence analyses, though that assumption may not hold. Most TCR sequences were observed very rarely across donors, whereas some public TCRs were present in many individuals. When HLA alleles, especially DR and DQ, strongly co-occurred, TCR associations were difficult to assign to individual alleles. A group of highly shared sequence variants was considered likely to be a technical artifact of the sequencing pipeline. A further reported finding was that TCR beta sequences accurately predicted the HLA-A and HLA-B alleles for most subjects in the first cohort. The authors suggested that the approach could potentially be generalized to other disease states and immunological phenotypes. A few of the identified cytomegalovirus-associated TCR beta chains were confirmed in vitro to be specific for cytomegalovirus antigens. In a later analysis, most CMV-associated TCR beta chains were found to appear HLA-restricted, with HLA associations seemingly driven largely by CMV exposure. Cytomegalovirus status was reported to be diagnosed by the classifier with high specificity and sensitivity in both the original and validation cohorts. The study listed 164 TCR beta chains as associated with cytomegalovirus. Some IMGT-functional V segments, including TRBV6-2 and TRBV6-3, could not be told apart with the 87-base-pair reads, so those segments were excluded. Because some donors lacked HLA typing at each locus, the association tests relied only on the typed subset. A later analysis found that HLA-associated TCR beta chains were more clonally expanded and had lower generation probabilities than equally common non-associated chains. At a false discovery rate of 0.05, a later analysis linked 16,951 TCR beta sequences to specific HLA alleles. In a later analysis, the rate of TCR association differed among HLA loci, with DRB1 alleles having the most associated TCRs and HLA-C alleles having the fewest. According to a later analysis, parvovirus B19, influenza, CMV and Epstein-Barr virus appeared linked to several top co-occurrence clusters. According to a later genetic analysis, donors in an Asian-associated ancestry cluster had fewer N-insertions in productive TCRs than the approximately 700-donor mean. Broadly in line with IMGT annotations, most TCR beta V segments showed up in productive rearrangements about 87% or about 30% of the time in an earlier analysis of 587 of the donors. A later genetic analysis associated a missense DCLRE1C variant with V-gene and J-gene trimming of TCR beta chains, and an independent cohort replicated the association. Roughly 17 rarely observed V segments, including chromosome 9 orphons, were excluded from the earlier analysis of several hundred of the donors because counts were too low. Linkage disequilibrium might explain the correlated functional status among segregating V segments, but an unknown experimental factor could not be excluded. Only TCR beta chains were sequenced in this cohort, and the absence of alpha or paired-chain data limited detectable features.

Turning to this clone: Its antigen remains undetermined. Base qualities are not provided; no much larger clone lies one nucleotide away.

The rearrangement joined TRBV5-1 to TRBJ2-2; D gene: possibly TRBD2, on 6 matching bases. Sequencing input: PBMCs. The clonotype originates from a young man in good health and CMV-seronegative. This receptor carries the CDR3 CASSLRPRGGTYIANTGELFF. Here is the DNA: TGCGCCAGCAGCTTGCGCCCCCGAGGCGGGACCTACATAGCGAACACCGGGGAGCTGTTTTTT. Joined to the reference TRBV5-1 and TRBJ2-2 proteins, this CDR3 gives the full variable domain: KAGVTQTPRYLIKTRGQQVTLSCSPISGHRSVSWYQQTPGQGLQFLFEYFSETQRNKGNFPGRFSGRQFSNSRSEMNVSTLELGDSALYLCASSLRPRGGTYIANTGELFFGEGSRLTVL.